The sequence of this TCR beta chain was determined in a study of blood T cell repertoires in COVID-19. Looking at the study overall: In each case, the material was cDNA or gDNA derived from T cells, B-cell-depleted T cells, or PBMCs.

Two negative PCRs, clearance, or symptom resolution characterized the recovered Cohort 3 donors. Some clones are missing from TCRdb's copy, which holds only in-frame ones; the method was immunoSEQ multiplex PCR. The sample holds just under 250,000 clones; approximately 90% are singletons and the top ten take approximately 4.2%. The V and J ends lost 3 bases and 7 bases respectively, with 13 bases between them. Germline V gene sequence: CDR1 DFQATT, CDR2 SNEGSKA (reference sequence). The CDR3 sequence is 13 residues long. Specimen: PBMCs or T cells enriched from blood (not recorded which). The chain couples TRBV20-1 to TRBJ1-5; D is unclear. This receptor was obtained from a woman between 25 and 40 years old who had recovered from COVID-19. The CDR3 bases are TGCAGTGCTAGTTCTCGGCGGGAGCAGCCCCAGCATTTT. This sequence encodes CSASSRREQPQHF.